This TCR beta chain originates from a study of somatic mutations in cytotoxic T cells in rheumatoid arthritis. Study as a whole: Patient blood (approximately 28 ml EDTA) was collected right after diagnosis, preceding any treatment.

Sequencing was performed with immunoSEQ multiplex PCR; in TCRdb, only in-frame clones are kept and a portion is missing. Of approximately 13,000 clones listed, around 74% were seen once; the top ten hold more than 15%. Using positive magnetic bead selection on an AutoMACS, CD4+ and CD8+ cells were isolated, after which their purity was checked by flow cytometry. This clone was counted between two and nine times. Antigen unknown. Study results and limitations: Among 50 to 75 patients, roughly 8 showed a largest CD8+ clone that surpassed 20% of CD8+ cells.

The receptor comes from an adult with rheumatoid arthritis. Sequenced input: CD8+ T cells sorted from blood.

The CDR3 DNA follows: TGTGCCAGCAGCTTACAGGGGATGAACACTGAAGCTTTCTTT. As protein: CASSLQGMNTEAFF. This chain links TRBV7-9 with TRBJ1-1; D may be TRBD1 (6 bases). The CDR3 consists of 14 residues. The germline V gene encodes CDR1 SEHNR and CDR2 FQNEAQ (reference sequence). The V end was cut by 2 bases, the J end by 0 bases, with 7 bases between.